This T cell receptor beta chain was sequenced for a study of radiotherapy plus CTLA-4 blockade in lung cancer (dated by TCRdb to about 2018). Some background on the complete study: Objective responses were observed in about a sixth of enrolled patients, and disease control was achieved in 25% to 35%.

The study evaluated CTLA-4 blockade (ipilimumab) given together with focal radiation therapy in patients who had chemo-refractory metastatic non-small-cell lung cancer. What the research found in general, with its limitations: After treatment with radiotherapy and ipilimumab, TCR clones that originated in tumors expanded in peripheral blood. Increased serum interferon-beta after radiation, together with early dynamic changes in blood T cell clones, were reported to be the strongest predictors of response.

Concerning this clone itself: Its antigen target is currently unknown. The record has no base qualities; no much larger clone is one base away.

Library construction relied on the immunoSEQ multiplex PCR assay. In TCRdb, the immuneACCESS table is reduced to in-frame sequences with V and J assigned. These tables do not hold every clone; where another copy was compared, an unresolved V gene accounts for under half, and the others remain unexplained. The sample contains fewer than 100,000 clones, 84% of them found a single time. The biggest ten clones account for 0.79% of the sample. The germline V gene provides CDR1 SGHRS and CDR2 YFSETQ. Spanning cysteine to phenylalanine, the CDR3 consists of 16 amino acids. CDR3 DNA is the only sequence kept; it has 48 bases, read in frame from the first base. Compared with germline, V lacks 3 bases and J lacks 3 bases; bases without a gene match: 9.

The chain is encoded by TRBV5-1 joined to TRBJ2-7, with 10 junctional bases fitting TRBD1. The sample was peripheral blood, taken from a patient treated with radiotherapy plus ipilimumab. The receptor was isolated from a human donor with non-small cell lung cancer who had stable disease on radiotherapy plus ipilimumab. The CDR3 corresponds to CASSSSPTGGGYEQYF. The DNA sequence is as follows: TGCGCCAGCAGCTCGAGCCCGACAGGGGGCGGCTACGAGCAGTACTTC. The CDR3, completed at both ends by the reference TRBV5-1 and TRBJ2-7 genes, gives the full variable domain KAGVTQTPRYLIKTRGQQVTLSCSPISGHRSVSWYQQTPGQGLQFLFEYFSETQRNKGNFPGRFSGRQFSNSRSEMNVSTLELGDSALYLCASSSSPTGGGYEQYFGPGTRLTVT.